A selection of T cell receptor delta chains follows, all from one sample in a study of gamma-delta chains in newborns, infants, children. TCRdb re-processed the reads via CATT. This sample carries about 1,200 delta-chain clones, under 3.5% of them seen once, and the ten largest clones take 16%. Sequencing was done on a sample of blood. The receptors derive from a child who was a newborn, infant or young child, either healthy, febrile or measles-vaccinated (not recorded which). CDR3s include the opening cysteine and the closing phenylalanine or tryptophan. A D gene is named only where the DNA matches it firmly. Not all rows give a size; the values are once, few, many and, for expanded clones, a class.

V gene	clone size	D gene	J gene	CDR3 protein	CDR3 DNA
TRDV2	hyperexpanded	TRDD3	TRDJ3	CACDTWGSSWDTRQMFF	TGTGCCTGTGACACCTGGGGGAGCTCCTGGGACACCCGACAGATGTTTTTC
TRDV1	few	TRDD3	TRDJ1	CALGEVSWGIRNTGKLIF	TGTGCTCTTGGGGAGGTGAGCTGGGGGATCCGAAACACCGGTAAACTCATCTTT
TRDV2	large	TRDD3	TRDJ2	CACDVLGDLTAQLFF	TGTGCCTGTGACGTACTGGGGGATTTGACAGCACAACTCTTCTTT
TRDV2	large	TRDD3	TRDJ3	CACDTVGDWTSWDTRQMFF	TGTGCCTGTGACACCGTGGGGGATTGGACATCCTGGGACACCCGACAGATGTTTTTC
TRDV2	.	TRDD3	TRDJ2	CACDTVLGDTRELTAQLFF	TGTGCCTGTGACACCGTACTGGGGGATACGCGGGAGTTGACAGCACAACTCTTCTTT
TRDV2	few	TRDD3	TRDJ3	CACDTGGPSSWDTRQMFF	TGTGCCTGTGATACTGGGGGGCCCAGCTCCTGGGACACCCGACAGATGTTTTTC
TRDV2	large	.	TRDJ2	CACDTGGPTAQLFF	TGTGCCTGTGACACTGGGGGCCCGACAGCACAACTCTTCTTT
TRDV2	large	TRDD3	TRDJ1	CACVAILGDTDKLIF	TGTGCCTGTGTCGCTATACTGGGGGACACCGATAAACTCATCTTT
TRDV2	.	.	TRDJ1	CACDTRDTDKLIF	TGTGCCTGTGACACCCGGGACACCGATAAACTCATCTTT
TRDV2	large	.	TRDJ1	CACDSLAGPYTDKLIF	TGTGCCTGTGACTCCCTGGCGGGGCCGTACACCGATAAACTCATCTTT
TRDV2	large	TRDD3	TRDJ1	CACDTLLGDKLIF	TGTGCCTGTGACACCCTACTGGGGGATAAACTCATCTTT
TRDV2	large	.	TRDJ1	CACDPVGPPTDKLIF	TGTGCCTGTGACCCGGTTGGGCCACCGACCGATAAACTCATCTTT
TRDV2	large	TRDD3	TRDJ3	CACDTVTGGIRTWDTRQMFF	TGTGCCTGTGACACCGTTACTGGGGGAATACGAACCTGGGACACCCGACAGATGTTTTTC
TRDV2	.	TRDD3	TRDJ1	CACDTVFTGGYPQYTDKLIF	TGCGCCTGTGACACCGTGTTTACTGGGGGATACCCGCAGTACACCGATAAACTCATCTTT
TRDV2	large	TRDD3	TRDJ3	CACFVLGDRSSWDTRQMFF	TGTGCCTGTTTCGTACTGGGGGATAGGAGCTCCTGGGACACCCGACAGATGTTTTTC
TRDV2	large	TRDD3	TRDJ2	CACDRLGITAQLFF	TGTGCCTGTGACAGACTGGGGATCACAGCACAACTCTTCTTT
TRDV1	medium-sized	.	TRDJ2	CALGTLPGQRAQLFF	TGTGCTCTTGGGACCCTCCCGGGCCAACGGGCACAACTCTTCTTT
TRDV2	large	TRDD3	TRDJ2	CACDPLIRGMGTAQLFF	TGTGCCTGTGACCCCCTTATACGGGGGATGGGGACAGCACAACTCTTCTTT
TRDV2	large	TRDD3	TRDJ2	CACDTWGDTAQLFF	TGTGCCTGTGACACTTGGGGGGATACAGCACAACTCTTCTTT
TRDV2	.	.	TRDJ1	CACDSPAGPYADKLIF	TGTGCCTGTGACTCCCCGGCGGGGCCGTACGCCGATAAACTCATCTTT
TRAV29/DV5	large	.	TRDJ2	CAASAVGTLLTAQLFF	TGTGCAGCAAGCGCGGTGGGGACCCTTTTGACAGCACAACTCTTCTTT
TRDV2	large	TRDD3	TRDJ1	CACDTWGTTDKLIF	TGTGCCTGTGACACCTGGGGGACCACCGATAAACTCATCTTT
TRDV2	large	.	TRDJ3	CACDTWGTVGTHGSWDTRQMFF	TGTGCCTGTGACACCTGGGGTACCGTGGGGACCCACGGCTCCTGGGACACCCGACAGATGTTTTTC
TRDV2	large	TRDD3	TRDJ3	CACDPVLGDLSWDTRQMFF	TGTGCCTGTGATCCTGTACTGGGGGATCTCTCCTGGGACACCCGACAGATGTTTTTC
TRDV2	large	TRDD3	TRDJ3	CACDTVLGEPSSWDTRQMFF	TGTGCCTGTGACACCGTACTGGGGGAGCCGAGCTCCTGGGACACCCGACAGATGTTTTTC
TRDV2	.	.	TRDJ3	CARDSTESSWDTRQMFF	TGTGCCCGTGACAGTACTGAGAGCTCCTGGGACACCCGACAGATGTTTTTC
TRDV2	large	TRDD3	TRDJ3	CACDTLLGAYSWDTRQMFF	TGTGCCTGTGACACTCTACTGGGGGCCTACTCCTGGGACACCCGACAGATGTTTTTC
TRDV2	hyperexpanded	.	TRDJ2	CACDTVGASGEQLFF	TGTGCCTGTGACACCGTGGGGGCCTCGGGAGAACAACTCTTCTTT
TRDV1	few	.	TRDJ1	CALGELKVLPAEARGSSETDKLIF	TGTGCTCTTGGGGAACTAAAAGTCCTACCGGCTGAGGCCCGGGGGTCGTCAGAAACCGATAAACTCATCTTT
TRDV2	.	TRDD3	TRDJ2	CACDTVLGDTRALTVHLFF	TGTGCCTGTGACACCGTACTGGGGGATACCAGAGCTTTGACAGTACACCTCTTCTTT
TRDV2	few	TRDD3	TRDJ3	CACDTVNGGYSWDTRQMFF	TGTGCCTGTGACACCGTAAATGGGGGATACAGCTGGGACACCCGACAGATGTTTTTC
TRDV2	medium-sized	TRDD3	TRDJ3	CACDTGGYATRQMFF	TGTGCCTGTGACACTGGGGGATACGCCACCCGACAGATGTTTTTC
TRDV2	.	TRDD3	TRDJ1	CACVALGDTTDKLIF	TGTGCCTGTGTGGCCCTGGGGGACACTACCGATAAACTCATCTTT
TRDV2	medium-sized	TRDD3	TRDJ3	CACDTVGDRSSWDTRQMFF	TGTGCCTGTGACACCGTGGGGGATAGGAGCTCCTGGGACACCCGACAGATGTTTTTC
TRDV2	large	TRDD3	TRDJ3	CACDTAGGYGWDTRQMFF	TGTGCCTGTGACACGGCTGGGGGATACGGCTGGGACACCCGACAGATGTTTTTC
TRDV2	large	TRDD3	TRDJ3	CACDTVLGDPSSWDTRQMFF	TGTGCCTGTGACACCGTACTGGGGGATCCTAGCTCCTGGGACACCCGACAGATGTTTTTC
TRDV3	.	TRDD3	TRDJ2	CAFGGMSAQLFF	TGTGCCTTTGGGGGGATGTCAGCACAACTCTTCTTT
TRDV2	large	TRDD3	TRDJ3	CACDATGGVSSWDTRQMFF	TGTGCCTGTGACGCTACTGGGGGAGTAAGCTCCTGGGACACCCGACAGATGTTTTTC
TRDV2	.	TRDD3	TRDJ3	CACDILGDSSSWDTRQMFF	TGTGCCTGTGACATACTGGGGGATTCAAGTTCCTGGGACACCCGACAGATGTTTTTC
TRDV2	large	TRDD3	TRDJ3	CAYVVLGDKSWDTRQMFF	TGTGCCTATGTAGTACTGGGGGATAAATCCTGGGACACCCGACAGATGTTTTTC
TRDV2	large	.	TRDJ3	CACDTIASGISSWDTRQMFF	TGTGCCTGTGACACCATAGCCTCGGGGATCAGCTCCTGGGACACCCGACAGATGTTTTTC
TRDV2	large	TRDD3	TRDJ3	CACDTYWGSSWDTRQMFF	TGTGCCTGTGACACGTACTGGGGGAGCTCCTGGGACACCCGACAGATGTTTTTC
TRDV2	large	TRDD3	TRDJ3	CACDSTGDSSWDTRQMFF	TGTGCCTGTGACAGTACTGGGGATAGCTCCTGGGACACCCGACAGATGTTTTTC
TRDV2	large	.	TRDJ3	CACDRTGSSWDTRQMFF	TGTGCCTGTGATCGTACTGGAAGCTCCTGGGACACCCGACAGATGTTTTTC